This entry is about one T cell receptor beta chain. The data were obtained in a study of T cell responses to AZD1222 COVID-19 vaccine. Here immunoSEQ multiplex PCR was the method, and the copy in TCRdb shows in-frame clones only, minus some. The sample carries 75,000 to 95,000 clones, approximately 90% recorded once. The CDR3 sequence is 16 residues long. Germline values: CDR1 SGDLS, CDR2 YYNGEE. Trimming cost V 0 bases and J 2 bases; bases outside gene matches: 7. This chain uses TRBV9 with TRBJ1-1, with 7 bases identical to TRBD1. Sequenced here: peripheral blood, sampled 28 days after the second AZD1222 dose. The sequence was collected from an adult who received the AZD1222 COVID-19 vaccine. CDR3 nucleotide sequence: TGTGCCAGCAGCGTAGACACAGGGGTGGTTAACACTGAAGCTTTCTTT. It yields the protein CASSVDTGVVNTEAFF.